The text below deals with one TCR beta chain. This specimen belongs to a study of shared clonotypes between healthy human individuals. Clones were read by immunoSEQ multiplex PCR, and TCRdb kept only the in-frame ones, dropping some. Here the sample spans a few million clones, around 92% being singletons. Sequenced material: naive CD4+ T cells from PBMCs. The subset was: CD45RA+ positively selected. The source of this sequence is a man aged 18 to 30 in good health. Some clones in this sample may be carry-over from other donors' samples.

The CDR3 DNA is TGCGCCAGCAGGGAGGGGACAGCGGGTTTCCCCTACGAGCAGTACTTC. Translating gives CASREGTAGFPYEQYF. The chain joins TRBV5-1 to TRBJ2-7, with a weak D call TRBD1 (7 bases). Trimming took off 5 bases at V and 2 bases at J, with 20 bases between the two ends. Germline V gene lookup returns CDR1 SGHRS and CDR2 YFSETQ. This CDR3 contains 16 residues.